The 15 T cell receptor beta chains listed next were all sequenced from one sample in a study of T cell responses to AZD1222 COVID-19 vaccine. Sequencing used immunoSEQ multiplex PCR; TCRdb keeps in-frame clones, though not all of them. This sample has under 150,000 clones, with about 88% found just once. The input for sequencing was peripheral blood, taken on day 0 of AZD1222 vaccination. Receptors originate from an adult in good health.

J is TRBJ1-1 and V is TRBV13; 10 bases fit TRBD1. The CDR3 has 15 amino acids. The germline gives CDR1 PRHDT, CDR2 FYEKMQ (reference sequence). V gave up 5 bases and J gave up 2 bases; unmatched junction bases: 5. The CDR3: CASSPRTGGNTEAFF. Written as DNA, the CDR3 is TGTGCCAGCAGCCCCCGGACAGGGGGAAACACTGAAGCTTTCTTT.

The V call is TRBV19, the J call TRBJ1-5; 7 bases match TRBD1. The CDR3 is made up of 15 amino acids. Germline CDR1 is LNHDA and CDR2 is SQIVND (reference sequence). J was trimmed by 4 bases and V by 5 bases; bases with no gene match: 8. This CDR3 reads CASSAPGQPNQPQHF. CDR3 sequence (DNA): TGTGCCAGTAGTGCCCCGGGACAGCCTAATCAGCCCCAGCATTTT.

The V call is TRBV6-5, the J call TRBJ1-2, with 7 bases that match TRBD1. The V gene's germline CDR1 is MNHEY and CDR2 SVGAGI. J lost 6 bases, V lost 6 bases, and 1 base had no gene match. The CDR3 has 11 residues. The CDR3 DNA sequence: TGTGCCAGCAGGCAGGGGGATGGCTACACCTTC. Protein product: CASRQGDGYTF.

V gene TRBV12-3 or TRBV12-4 combines with J gene TRBJ2-7, with D unresolved. The V and J ends lost 5 bases and 7 bases respectively, with 12 bases between them. The CDR3 is 12 residues long. The CDR3 DNA is TGTGCCAGCAGTCTTGGGGTTGGGGAGCAGTACTTC. It specifies CASSLGVGEQYF.

V usage is TRBV6-5 and J usage is TRBJ2-7, with 9 bases that match TRBD2. The CDR3 has 15 residues. The V gene's germline CDR1 is MNHEY and CDR2 SVGAGI. V lost 6 bases, J lost 5 bases, and 11 bases stayed unmatched. This chain's CDR3 is CASSPRSGRIHEQYF. The CDR3 DNA follows: TGTGCCAGCAGCCCGCGGAGCGGGAGGATCCACGAGCAGTACTTC.

This clone occurred once. The chain carries TRBV3-1 (or the pseudogene TRBV3-2) and TRBJ2-3; perhaps TRBD2 as D (6 bases). Trimming took off 0 bases at V and 1 base at J, with 11 bases between the two ends. From germline, CDR1 is LGHDT and CDR2 YNNKEL (reference sequence). The CDR3 extends over 16 amino acids. CDR3 nucleotide sequence: TGTGCCAGCAGCCAAGATCGAGGCGGGGGCACAGATACGCAGTATTTT. It codes for CASSQDRGGGTDTQYF.

The V call is TRBV28, the J call TRBJ1-4; no firm D call. V was cut by 8 bases and J by 8 bases, with 9 bases left in between. The CDR3 loop spans 11 amino acids. Germline V gene lookup returns CDR1 MDHEN and CDR2 SYDVKM. CDR3: CASSRREKLFF. The CDR3 DNA reads as TGTGCCAGCTCGCGAAGGGAAAAACTGTTTTTT.

The chain has TRBV10-2 and TRBJ1-1, with TRBD1 matching over 8 bases. Germline V gene lookup returns CDR1 WSHSY and CDR2 SAAADI. V shed 7 bases and J 5 bases; nucleotides not matched to a gene: 6. The CDR3 contains 13 residues. CDR3 region: CASTETGGTEAFF. The DNA of the CDR3 is TGCGCCAGCACCGAAACAGGGGGGACTGAAGCTTTCTTT.

This chain uses TRBV10-3 with TRBJ1-6; D ambiguous. Trimming removed 4 bases at V and 6 bases at J, with 13 bases between. The CDR3 contains 15 residues. CDR1 and CDR2 (germline): ENHRY, SYGVKD. The CDR3 DNA is TGTGCCATCAGTGCCGGGGAGAGCGGTAATTCACCCCTCCACTTT. Its protein product is CAISAGESGNSPLHF.

V and J are TRBV7-8 and TRBJ1-6; 8 bases align to TRBD1. CDR1 is SGHVS, CDR2 FQNEAQ, per germline. V gave up 2 bases and J gave up 8 bases; unmatched junction bases: 5. CDR3 length: 15 residues. The CDR3 loop reads CASSLTGGGYSPLHF. DNA for the CDR3: TGTGCCAGCAGCTTAACAGGGGGTGGTTATTCACCCCTCCACTTT.

The rearrangement links TRBV2 to TRBJ1-2, with TRBD1 matching over 7 bases. CDR3 size: 13 residues. Germline CDR1 and CDR2: SNHLY and FYNNEI. Trimming took 8 bases from V and 8 from J; bases not matched to a gene: 11. The CDR3 sequence: CASHPGQSLGYTF. In nucleotides, the CDR3 is TGTGCCAGCCACCCGGGACAGTCCCTGGGCTACACCTTC.

The chain is built from TRBV6-4 and TRBJ1-2, with no clear D. This CDR3 has 11 amino acids. From germline, CDR1 is MRHNA and CDR2 SNTAGT. V was pared by 0 bases and J by 8 bases, with 4 bases between. CDR3 amino acids: CASSDSGGYTF. The CDR3 DNA reads as TGTGCCAGCAGTGACTCAGGGGGCTACACCTTC.

The J gene is TRBJ2-7, the V gene TRBV6-5; D may match TRBD1 or TRBD2 (5 bases each). Germline V gives CDR1 MNHEY, CDR2 SVGAGI. This CDR3 is 15 amino acids long. Trimming cost V 2 bases and J 2 bases, with 13 bases left between them. CDR3 bases: TGTGCCAGCAGTTACCGGGGCCGGGGTCCCTACGAGCAGTACTTC. Translating it yields CASSYRGRGPYEQYF.

CDR3 protein: CASSLGGMNTEAFF. CDR3 coding DNA: TGTGCCAGCAGCCTCGGGGGGATGAACACTGAAGCTTTCTTT. The chain has TRBV7-2 and TRBJ1-1; D might be TRBD1 (5 bases). V lost 5 bases, J lost 0 bases, and 10 bases lay in between. The CDR3 totals 14 residues. Germline CDR1 reads SGHTA; CDR2 reads FQGNSA.

In this sample, this clone turned up once. This rearrangement joins TRBV18 to TRBJ1-2; D is perhaps TRBD1 (6 bases). Germline assignment: CDR1 KGHSH and CDR2 LQKENI. V lost 2 bases, J lost 1 base, and 8 bases lay in between. This CDR3 region has 14 residues. The CDR3 bases are TGTGCCAGCTCACCATCGGACAGTAACTATGGCTACACCTTC. This encodes CASSPSDSNYGYTF.